The 28 T cell receptor beta chains in this list originate from one sample, sequenced in a study of OX40 agonist ivuxolimab in advanced cancers. Clones were sequenced by immunoSEQ multiplex PCR, and TCRdb holds only the in-frame ones, with some missing. The sample holds 70,000 or so clones, about 90% seen once. Sequencing was performed on CD4+ or CD8+ T cells sorted from blood, taken in a trial of the OX40 agonist ivuxolimab. The origin of the receptors is an adult with an advanced solid tumor such as melanoma, head and neck, liver or kidney cancer.

This clone was seen only a few times. The CDR3 DNA follows: TGTGCCAGTAGTCGAGCAGGGAGTAACTATGGCTACACCTTC. Its translation: CASSRAGSNYGYTF. This chain links TRBV19 with TRBJ1-2; the D gene is possibly TRBD1 (5 bases). Germline V gives CDR1 LNHDA, CDR2 SQIVND (reference sequence). The ends were cut back, 5 bases at V and 1 base at J, with 11 bases in the middle. This CDR3 contains 14 residues.

V gene TRBV7-2 combines with J gene TRBJ2-1, with 10 bases fitting TRBD1. Trimming cost V 5 bases and J 10 bases; bases outside gene matches: 5. Germline V gene data show CDR1 as SGHTA and CDR2 as FQGNSA. The CDR3 totals 13 residues. CDR3 in amino acids: CASSAGQGGEQFF. In DNA form, the CDR3 reads TGTGCCAGCAGCGCCGGACAGGGGGGCGAGCAGTTCTTC.

The genes are TRBV2 and TRBJ1-5, with D unclear. V shed 5 bases and J shed 4 bases, with 9 bases lying between them. The CDR3 has 13 residues. CDR1 is SNHLY and CDR2 is FYNNEI in the germline V gene. The CDR3 DNA sequence: TGTGCCAGCAGTTATGAAGGGAATCAGCCCCAGCATTTT. Its protein is CASSYEGNQPQHF.

V and J are TRBV9 and TRBJ1-3; D remains ambiguous. The germline V gene encodes CDR1 SGDLS and CDR2 YYNGEE. Between the trimmed V and J ends, which lost 0 bases and 0 bases, there was a span of 10 bases. This CDR3 has 16 amino acids. The CDR3 region has the DNA TGTGCCAGCAGCGTAGCTGCGGGGATCTCTGGAAACACCATATATTTT. Its protein product is CASSVAAGISGNTIYF.

The chain is built from TRBV6-5 and TRBJ1-5; a weak D match, TRBD1 (5 bases). Germline lookup yields CDR1 MNHEY and CDR2 SVGAGI. The CDR3 is made up of 15 amino acids. V was pared by 0 bases and J by 1 base, with 7 bases between. The CDR3 DNA reads TGTGCCAGCAGTTACTCCGGACAAAGCAATCAGCCCCAGCATTTT. Amino acids: CASSYSGQSNQPQHF.

The gene calls are TRBV5-1 and TRBJ1-5; D unresolved. CDR3 size: 15 residues. V was pared by 0 bases and J by 2 bases, with 9 bases between. Germline CDR1 SGHRS, CDR2 YFSETQ. The CDR3 sequence: CASSLVPEGNQPQHF. DNA for the CDR3: TGCGCCAGCAGCTTGGTTCCAGAGGGCAATCAGCCCCAGCATTTT.

The chain employs TRBV5-5 and TRBJ1-6; D is unresolved. From germline, CDR1 is SGHKS and CDR2 YYEKEE (reference sequence). The CDR3 contains 15 residues. V was shortened by 3 bases and J by 9 bases, with 16 bases between the two germline ends. As DNA, the CDR3 is TGTGCCAGCAGCTCACGGAGTAGCAACGGTTCACCCCTCCACTTT. This gives the protein CASSSRSSNGSPLHF.

The chain couples TRBV4-3 to TRBJ1-2, with 7 bases aligning to TRBD1. The CDR3 is 13 residues long. Trimming removed 0 bases from V and 7 bases from J; junction bases left unmatched: 2. From germline, CDR1 is LGHNA and CDR2 YSLEER. The CDR3 here is CASSQEQGFGYTF. In DNA form, the CDR3 reads TGCGCCAGCAGCCAAGAACAGGGGTTTGGCTACACCTTC.

The chain links TRBV9 to TRBJ1-1; TRBD1 is a possible D gene (5 bases). CDR3 size: 13 residues. The germline gives CDR1 SGDLS, CDR2 YYNGEE. V was cut by 7 bases and J by 3 bases, with 13 bases left in between. The CDR3 DNA reads as TGTGCCAGCCGCGGCCCCAGGGACACTGAAGCTTTCTTT. Translated: CASRGPRDTEAFF. The full variable domain, its missing parts supplied by reference TRBV9 and TRBJ1-1, is DSGVTQTPKHLITATGQRVTLRCSPRSGDLSVYWYQQSLDQGLQFLIQYYNGEERAKGNILERFSAQQFPDLHSELNLSSLELGDSALYFCASRGPRDTEAFFGQGTRLTVV.

Only a few counts were recorded for this clone. This chain connects TRBV7-2 to TRBJ1-2; 10 bases align to TRBD1. The CDR3 spans 16 residues. Germline trimming cut 1 base from V and 2 bases from J; bases unmatched to any gene: 4. CDR1 and CDR2 from the germline V gene are SGHTA and FQGNSA. The CDR3 region has the DNA TGTGCCAGCAGCTTAGACCGGGGACAGGGGAACTATGGCTACACCTTC. Its translation: CASSLDRGQGNYGYTF. Full variable domain (remainder filled in from reference TRBV7-2 and TRBJ1-2): GAGVSQSPSNKVTEKGKDVELRCDPISGHTALYWYRQSLGQGLEFLIYFQGNSAPDKSGLPSDRFSAERTGGSVSTLTIQRTQQEDSAVYLCASSLDRGQGNYGYTFGSGTRLTVV.

This chain links TRBV18 with TRBJ1-6; D perhaps matches TRBD1 (5 bases). In germline, CDR1 is KGHSH, CDR2 LQKENI. The CDR3 sequence is 18 residues long. V was pared by 3 bases and J by 8 bases, with 23 bases between. This CDR3 reads CASSPGVKRGRGDSPLHF. For the CDR3, the DNA is TGTGCCAGCTCACCCGGGGTAAAAAGGGGCCGAGGAGATTCACCCCTCCACTTT.

The chain combines TRBV27 with TRBJ2-1, with no clear D. CDR3 length: 13 amino acids. Germline CDR1 MNHEY, CDR2 SMNVEV (reference sequence). The V gene lost 2 bases and the J gene lost 3 bases, with 5 bases spanning the gap. In nucleotides, the CDR3 is TGTGCCAGCAGTTTAGGCTACTACAATGAGCAGTTCTTC. Amino acid sequence: CASSLGYYNEQFF.

This sequence joins TRBV29-1 and TRBJ2-5; D is ambiguous. There are 14 residues in the CDR3. V gave up 6 bases and J gave up 1 base, with 15 bases separating them. Germline V gene lookup returns CDR1 SQVTM and CDR2 ANQGSEA. The CDR3 sequence is CSVTLAAVQETQYF. CDR3 DNA sequence: TGCAGCGTAACCCTGGCGGCCGTCCAAGAGACCCAGTACTTC. The full variable domain, its missing parts supplied by reference TRBV29-1 and TRBJ2-5, is SAVISQKPSRDICQRGTSLTIQCQVDSQVTMMFWYRQQPGQSLTLIATANQGSEATYESGFVIDKFPISRPNLTFSTLTVSNMSPEDSSIYLCSVTLAAVQETQYFGPGTRLLVL.

The J gene is TRBJ1-4, the V gene TRBV6-5, with a weak D call TRBD1 (6 bases). Trimming removed 6 bases at V and 7 bases at J, with 15 bases between. Germline values: CDR1 MNHEY, CDR2 SVGAGI. The CDR3 is 14 residues long. The CDR3 nucleotides read TGTGCCAGCAGGAAAGGGGGGCGCGCTGAAAAACTGTTTTTT. This translates into CASRKGGRAEKLFF.

The rearrangement links TRBV7-6 to TRBJ2-7; TRBD1 agrees at 7 bases. This CDR3 region has 14 residues. Germline lookup yields CDR1 SGHVS and CDR2 FNYEAQ. The V segment lost 5 bases and the J segment 7 bases; nucleotides outside the gene matches: 11. For the CDR3, the DNA is TGTGCCAGCAGCCCGAGACAGGGAACGGGGGAGCAGTACTTC. It yields the protein CASSPRQGTGEQYF.

The chain recombines TRBV28 with TRBJ2-4, with D tentatively TRBD2 (6 bases). The length of the CDR3 is 16 residues. V lost 4 bases, J lost 5 bases, and 18 bases lay in between. The germline V gene encodes CDR1 MDHEN and CDR2 SYDVKM. CDR3 residues: CASSSPGSSSENIQYF. CDR3 sequence (DNA): TGTGCCAGCAGTTCCCCCGGGAGCAGTTCCGAAAACATTCAGTACTTC.

The V and J genes are TRBV6-6 and TRBJ2-1; D gene unclear. Germline CDR1 MNHNY, CDR2 SVGAGI (reference sequence). The CDR3 is 11 residues long. With 4 bases removed from V and 5 bases from J, the gap between germline ends came to 3 bases. In DNA form, the CDR3 reads TGTGCCAGCAGTTCGAACAATGAGCAGTTCTTC. Translation: CASSSNNEQFF.

This chain uses TRBV19 with TRBJ2-4; the D call may be TRBD1 or TRBD2 (5 bases each). Germline values: CDR1 LNHDA, CDR2 SQIVND (reference sequence). CDR3 length: 18 amino acids. Trimming took off 5 bases at V and 0 bases at J, with 20 bases between the two ends. CDR3 region: CASSPSGPQSLAKNIQYF. The CDR3 bases are TGTGCCAGTAGTCCCTCGGGACCGCAAAGCCTAGCCAAAAACATTCAGTACTTC.

The V call is TRBV6-5, the J call TRBJ1-1; D is undetermined. The germline V gene encodes CDR1 MNHEY and CDR2 SVGAGI. Between the trimmed V and J ends, which lost 2 bases and 0 bases, there was a span of 7 bases. CDR3 length: 14 residues. CDR3 DNA sequence: TGTGCCAGCAGTTACGATTCGGTGAACACTGAAGCTTTCTTT. Residues: CASSYDSVNTEAFF.

This clone was seen more than once but under ten times. This rearrangement joins TRBV2 to TRBJ2-5, with D perhaps matching TRBD2 (7 bases). The V gene's germline CDR1 is SNHLY and CDR2 FYNNEI. The CDR3 runs 14 residues. Trimming pared 7 bases from V and 5 bases from J, leaving 17 bases between. DNA for the CDR3: TGTGCCAGCACGGCGGGGGACATTATGGAGACCCAGTACTTC. Translating gives CASTAGDIMETQYF. Full variable domain (remainder filled in from reference TRBV2 and TRBJ2-5): EPEVTQTPSHQVTQMGQEVILRCVPISNHLYFYWYRQILGQKVEFLVSFYNNEISEKSEIFDDQFSVERPDGSNFTLKIRSTKLEDSAMYFCASTAGDIMETQYFGPGTRLLVL.

The V gene is TRBV6-1, the J gene TRBJ2-7, with D perhaps given as TRBD1 or TRBD2 (5 bases each). Trimming left V 4 bases short and J 3 bases short, with 10 bases between. The CDR3 length is 13 residues. Per the germline V gene, CDR1 is MNHNS and CDR2 is SASEGT. The CDR3 DNA reads as TGTGCCAGCAGTGCGGGACGGAACTACGAGCAGTACTTC. Protein sequence: CASSAGRNYEQYF.

The genes are TRBV5-1 and TRBJ1-2; no firm D call. CDR3 length: 13 residues. The ends were cut back, 6 bases at V and 8 bases at J, with 17 bases in the middle. Germline assignment: CDR1 SGHRS and CDR2 YFSETQ. The CDR3 sequence: CASTEGLSAGYTF. CDR3 coding DNA: TGCGCCAGCACGGAGGGTCTGTCTGCAGGCTACACCTTC. Using reference TRBV5-1 and TRBJ1-2 for the parts outside the CDR3, the full variable domain is KAGVTQTPRYLIKTRGQQVTLSCSPISGHRSVSWYQQTPGQGLQFLFEYFSETQRNKGNFPGRFSGRQFSNSRSEMNVSTLELGDSALYLCASTEGLSAGYTFGSGTRLTVV.

The rearrangement uses TRBV18 and TRBJ1-1; TRBD1 aligns across 8 bases. Unmatched junction bases numbered 9, after V lost 8 bases and J lost 1 base. There are 15 residues in the CDR3. Germline CDR1 and CDR2: KGHSH and LQKENI. The CDR3 region has the DNA TGTGCCAGCAAATCGGGGGACAGGAGGAACACTGAAGCTTTCTTT. Protein product: CASKSGDRRNTEAFF. Full variable domain (rest looked up from reference TRBV18 and TRBJ1-1): NAGVMQNPRHLVRRRGQEARLRCSPMKGHSHVYWYRQLPEEGLKFMVYLQKENIIDESGMPKERFSAEFPKEGPSILRIQQVVRGDSAAYFCASKSGDRRNTEAFFGQGTRLTVV.

The CDR3 DNA is TGTGCCAGCAGTTTAACAGAAGTGGGTGGCTACACCTTC. Translated: CASSLTEVGGYTF. The chain is built from TRBV28 and TRBJ1-2; no clear D gene. Trimming stripped 2 bases from V and 7 bases from J, with 11 bases between. The CDR3 totals 13 residues. CDR1 and CDR2 from the germline V gene are MDHEN and SYDVKM.

The chain joins TRBV5-8 to TRBJ1-1, with 8 nucleotides matching TRBD1. Germline CDR1 reads SGHTS; CDR2 reads YDEGEE. J lost 6 bases, V lost 4 bases, and 2 bases had no gene match. The CDR3 consists of 12 residues. The CDR3 DNA reads as TGTGCCAGCAGCCCCAGGGGGCCTGAAGCTTTCTTT. This encodes CASSPRGPEAFF.

The gene calls are TRBV12-5 and TRBJ2-3; 8 bases map to TRBD2. The germline CDR1 and CDR2 sequences are LGHNT and FRNRAP. This CDR3 spans 14 amino acids. J lost 2 bases, V lost 4 bases, and 2 bases had no gene match. CDR3 nucleotides: TGTGCTAGTGGTTGGCGGGAGGCCACAGATACGCAGTATTTT. Translation: CASGWREATDTQYF.

This rearrangement joins TRBV5-1 to TRBJ2-5; 7 nucleotides align to TRBD1. Looked up from germline, CDR1 is SGHRS and CDR2 is YFSETQ. After removal of 4 bases from V and 7 bases from J, the junction contained 7 bases not matched to a gene. This CDR3 is 13 amino acids long. The CDR3 DNA is TGCGCCAGCAGCACCGGGGACAGCGGGACCCAGTACTTC. It specifies CASSTGDSGTQYF.

The rearrangement joins TRBV30 to TRBJ2-3; D is undetermined. The CDR3 spans 12 residues. Germline V CDR1 and CDR2: GTSNPN, SVGIG (reference sequence). Trimming cost V 0 bases and J 9 bases, with 10 bases left between them. Here the CDR3 reads CAWSVLDGTQYF. The CDR3 region has the DNA TGTGCCTGGAGTGTATTAGACGGCACGCAGTATTTT.